Below are 9 T cell receptor beta chains sequenced from a single sample in a study of control samples from healthy donors and cancer patients. Using immunoSEQ multiplex PCR, the repertoire was profiled, and TCRdb retains in-frame clones only, with some absent. This table has about 120,000 clones, roughly 92% appearing once. The sample comprised blood. The origin of the receptors is a young woman in good health.

The V gene is TRBV4-3, the J gene TRBJ2-3, with 8 bases lining up with TRBD2. Germline trimming cut 4 bases from V and 2 bases from J; bases unmatched to any gene: 8. From germline, CDR1 is LGHNA and CDR2 YSLEER. The CDR3 consists of 16 residues. The CDR3 spells CASSLRTSSITDTQYF. The CDR3 DNA follows: TGCGCCAGCAGCCTGCGGACTAGCTCGATCACAGATACGCAGTATTTT.

The V gene is TRBV5-4, the J gene TRBJ2-2, with TRBD2 identical over 7 bases. The CDR3 contains 15 residues. CDR1 is SGHNT, CDR2 YYREEE, per germline (reference sequence). V shed 2 bases and J 4 bases; nucleotides not matched to a gene: 5. The CDR3 is CASSFLGEGTGELFF. The CDR3 nucleotides are TGTGCCAGCAGCTTTTTGGGGGAGGGCACCGGGGAGCTGTTTTTT. Together with reference TRBV5-4 and TRBJ2-2, the CDR3 gives the full variable domain: ETGVTQSPTHLIKTRGQQVTLRCSSQSGHNTVSWYQQALGQGPQFIFQYYREEENGRGNFPPRFSGLQFPNYSSELNVNALELDDSALYLCASSFLGEGTGELFFGEGSRLTVL.

The chain joins TRBV29-1 to TRBJ2-5; either TRBD1 or TRBD2 may fit D (5 bases each). Germline lookup yields CDR1 SQVTM and CDR2 ANQGSEA. Between the trimmed V and J ends, which lost 5 bases and 0 bases, there was a span of 13 bases. The CDR3 is 14 residues long. CDR3 protein: CSVRTGGYQETQYF. CDR3 nucleotides: TGCAGCGTTCGAACAGGAGGTTACCAAGAGACCCAGTACTTC.

The V and J genes are TRBV5-4 and TRBJ2-5; D is possibly TRBD1 (5 bases). This CDR3 is 12 amino acids long. The germline gives CDR1 SGHNT, CDR2 YYREEE (reference sequence). Trimming left V 5 bases short and J 2 bases short, with 7 bases between. The CDR3 is CASSRQQETQYF. Written as DNA, the CDR3 is TGTGCCAGCAGTCGACAGCAAGAGACCCAGTACTTC.

The CDR3 DNA is TGTGCCAGCAGCCCGTGGATAGCGGGAGGCTCCTACAATGAGCAGTTCTTC. This sequence encodes CASSPWIAGGSYNEQFF. The chain has TRBV7-2 and TRBJ2-1; 10 bases line up with TRBD2. Germline V CDR1 and CDR2: SGHTA, FQGNSA. The CDR3 loop spans 17 amino acids. The J segment lost 0 bases and the V segment lost 5 bases, leaving 7 bases of the junction unmatched.

The J gene is TRBJ1-2, the V gene TRBV27; weak D call: TRBD1 (5 bases). Looked up from germline, CDR1 is MNHEY and CDR2 is SMNVEV (reference sequence). Trimming left V 3 bases short and J 4 bases short, with 18 bases between. This CDR3 is built from 16 residues. The chain's CDR3 is CASSLRDRDKAYGYTF. The CDR3, as DNA: TGTGCCAGCAGTTTGCGCGACAGAGATAAGGCCTATGGCTACACCTTC.

The chain couples TRBV25-1 to TRBJ2-5, with 16 bases matching TRBD2. With V trimmed by 7 bases and J by 3 bases, 11 bases remained unmatched. The CDR3 totals 18 residues. Germline loops: CDR1 MGHDK, CDR2 SYGVNS. The CDR3 nucleotides read TGTGCCAGCACTCCGGGACTAGCGGGGGGGCCCGTTAAAGAGACCCAGTACTTC. Translation gives CASTPGLAGGPVKETQYF.

This clone was observed a single time. The chain employs TRBV7-8 and TRBJ2-3; TRBD2 matches at 7 bases. This CDR3 contains 15 residues. Unmatched junction bases numbered 9, after V lost 1 base and J lost 8 bases. CDR1 and CDR2 from the germline V gene are SGHVS and FQNEAQ. The CDR3 bases are TGTGCCAGCAGCTTAGGCGTTCCGGGAGGTGGTACGCAGTATTTT. Translation: CASSLGVPGGGTQYF.

The genes are TRBV10-2 and TRBJ1-1; 7 bases map to TRBD1. The CDR3 consists of 14 residues. Germline V gene data show CDR1 as WSHSY and CDR2 as SAAADI. The V and J ends lost 7 bases and 1 base, in that order; junction bases with no gene match: 6. The CDR3 DNA reads as TGCGCCAGCACCGACAGGGATAAGAACACTGAAGCTTTCTTT. Encoded protein: CASTDRDKNTEAFF.